Below, 19 T cell receptor beta chains from the same sample are listed, as sequenced in a study of blood T cell repertoires in COVID-19. Clones were sequenced by immunoSEQ multiplex PCR, and TCRdb holds only the in-frame ones, with some missing. The sample shows some 170,000 clones, about 90% of them seen only once. Sequencing was done on a sample of PBMCs or T cells enriched from blood (not recorded which). These receptors all come from a human donor with acute COVID-19. The donor label of this sample is uncertain.

This clone was found once. The chain uses TRBV12-3 or TRBV12-4 and TRBJ2-7; tentative D call: TRBD1 (5 bases). V gave up 4 bases and J gave up 1 base, with 8 bases separating them. This CDR3 is 13 amino acids long. The CDR3 is CASSSTVSYEQYF. The CDR3 nucleotides are TGTGCCAGCAGTTCGACAGTTTCCTACGAGCAGTACTTC.

V is TRBV18 and J is TRBJ2-3; TRBD2 aligns across 9 bases. J was trimmed by 4 bases and V by 3 bases; bases with no gene match: 8. There are 16 residues in the CDR3. The germline gives CDR1 KGHSH, CDR2 LQKENI. Here the CDR3 DNA reads TGTGCCAGCTCACCCCAGGGCGGGGGGGCCTCAGATACGCAGTATTTT. Encoded protein: CASSPQGGGASDTQYF.

The chain carries TRBV19 and TRBJ2-1; 13 nucleotides agree with TRBD2. This CDR3 region has 16 residues. Per the germline V gene, CDR1 is LNHDA and CDR2 is SQIVND (reference sequence). Trimming at V came to 5 bases and at J to 5 bases, leaving 6 bases not matched to a gene. The CDR3 region has the DNA TGTGCCAGTAGTCCAGGACTAGCGGGGGCTAACAATGAGCAGTTCTTC. Protein: CASSPGLAGANNEQFF.

This clone has a single count. The chain recombines TRBV30 with TRBJ2-1; 9 bases are a match to TRBD2. This CDR3 contains 13 residues. The germline gives CDR1 GTSNPN, CDR2 SVGIG (reference sequence). V shed 3 bases, J shed 9 bases, and the junction held 6 bases outside the gene matches. CDR3 protein: CAWRALAGSEQFF. DNA of the CDR3: TGTGCCTGGAGGGCACTAGCGGGTTCTGAGCAGTTCTTC.

This chain connects TRBV3-1 (or the pseudogene TRBV3-2) to TRBJ2-5; 8 positions match TRBD2. The V segment lost 1 base and the J segment 2 bases; nucleotides outside the gene matches: 3. Germline loops: CDR1 LGHDT, CDR2 YNNKEL (reference sequence). This CDR3 is 15 amino acids long. This CDR3 reads CASSQGASGQETQYF. CDR3 DNA sequence: TGTGCCAGCAGCCAAGGGGCTAGCGGGCAAGAGACCCAGTACTTC.

The V and J genes are TRBV2 and TRBJ2-7, with TRBD1 matching 11 bases. After removal of 7 bases from V and 10 bases from J, the junction contained 15 bases not matched to a gene. The CDR3 contains 15 residues. The germline CDR1 and CDR2 sequences are SNHLY and FYNNEI. CDR3 DNA: TGTGCCAGCACCCCCCCGGGACAGGGGGGAGGATTTCAGTACTTC. Encoded protein: CASTPPGQGGGFQYF.

The count of this clone is one. The chain uses TRBV5-6 and TRBJ2-3; 7 bases are shared with TRBD2. The CDR3 sequence is 18 residues long. V dropped 5 bases and J dropped 1; count of bases not matched to a gene: 16. The germline V gene encodes CDR1 SGHDT and CDR2 YYEEEE. CDR3 sequence: CASSSDKVGLGRTDTQYF. The CDR3 nucleotides read TGTGCCAGCAGTTCAGATAAAGTCGGACTAGGCCGCACAGATACGCAGTATTTT. The full variable domain, its missing parts supplied by reference TRBV5-6 and TRBJ2-3, is DAGVTQSPTHLIKTRGQQVTLRCSPKSGHDTVSWYQQALGQGPQFIFQYYEEEERQRGNFPDRFSGHQFPNYSSELNVNALLLGDSALYLCASSSDKVGLGRTDTQYFGPGTRLTVL.

The gene calls are TRBV7-9 and TRBJ1-6; 7 bases align to TRBD1. V was pared by 5 bases and J by 5 bases, with 3 bases of the junction left unmatched. Germline V gene data show CDR1 as SEHNR and CDR2 as FQNEAQ (reference sequence). The CDR3 is made up of 14 amino acids. The CDR3 DNA reads as TGTGCCAGCAGCCAAACAGGGGATAATTCACCCCTCCACTTT. Protein: CASSQTGDNSPLHF.

CDR3: CASSTDRESGYTF. Written as DNA, the CDR3 is TGTGCCAGTAGTACAGACAGGGAATCTGGCTACACCTTC. The chain joins TRBV19 to TRBJ1-2; 7 positions agree with TRBD1. Germline lookup yields CDR1 LNHDA and CDR2 SQIVND (reference sequence). J gave up 7 bases and V 4 bases, and 6 bases lay outside the gene matches. The CDR3 runs to 13 residues.

The chain joins TRBV7-2 to TRBJ1-4; no clear D. Germline loops: CDR1 SGHTA, CDR2 FQGNSA. Trimming cost V 6 bases and J 3 bases, with 11 bases left between them. The CDR3 has 14 residues. CDR3 nucleotides: TGTGCCAGCAGGCAGGATCCTTCTAATGAAAAACTGTTTTTT. Translating it yields CASRQDPSNEKLFF.

This clone came up once. This chain joins TRBV5-1 and TRBJ2-7; 8 bases are shared with TRBD1. This CDR3 has 15 residues. Germline V gene data show CDR1 as SGHRS and CDR2 as YFSETQ. The V and J ends lost 5 bases and 5 bases, in that order; junction bases with no gene match: 12. CDR3 loop: CASRLQTGDFDEQYF. The CDR3 DNA is TGCGCCAGCAGGCTCCAGACAGGGGATTTTGACGAGCAGTACTTC.

Points on this clone: Other nucleotide sequences in the sample specify the same CDR3. V usage is TRBV5-1 and J usage is TRBJ2-2, with TRBD1 matching over 8 bases. There are 15 residues in the CDR3. CDR1 is SGHRS, CDR2 YFSETQ, per germline. V shed 5 bases, J shed 2 bases, and the junction held 5 bases outside the gene matches. The CDR3 loop is CASRGGQGNTGELFF. As DNA, the CDR3 is TGCGCCAGCAGGGGCGGACAGGGAAACACCGGGGAGCTGTTTTTT.

This clone was detected once. The rearrangement links TRBV5-4 to TRBJ2-3; TRBD2 might be the D (6 bases). This CDR3 region has 14 residues. Germline-derived CDR1 and CDR2 are SGHNT and YYREEE (reference sequence). V lost 0 bases and J 4 bases, leaving 9 bases between the germline ends. CDR3 nucleotide sequence: TGTGCCAGCAGCTTGGCGGGAGCCCCAGATACGCAGTATTTT. This translates into CASSLAGAPDTQYF.

The CDR3: CASSLDRSSGNTIYF. The CDR3 DNA reads TGTGCCAGCAGCTTGGACAGGTCCTCTGGAAACACCATATATTTT. The V and J genes are TRBV7-2 and TRBJ1-3; 7 positions match TRBD1. CDR3 length: 15 amino acids. V lost 3 bases, J lost 0 bases, and 2 bases stayed unmatched. The V gene's germline CDR1 is SGHTA and CDR2 FQGNSA.

V is TRBV11-2 and J is TRBJ1-2; the D gene is possibly TRBD1 (6 bases). Trimming removed 5 bases at V and 0 bases at J, with 10 bases between. The germline V gene has CDR1 SGHAT and CDR2 FQNNGV. The CDR3 is made up of 14 amino acids. Written as DNA, the CDR3 is TGTGCCAGCAGCAGGACAGCTTCTAACTATGGCTACACCTTC. Protein product: CASSRTASNYGYTF.

V gene TRBV6-2 or TRBV6-3 combines with J gene TRBJ2-5; D is undetermined. Deletions cut 6 bases from V and 3 bases from J, with 11 bases between. Per the germline V gene, CDR1 is MNHEY and CDR2 is SVGEGT. This CDR3 spans 13 amino acids. CDR3 bases: TGTGCCAGCAGCCCCGTGGGCGAAGAGACCCAGTACTTC. This encodes CASSPVGEETQYF.

The chain uses TRBV11-2 and TRBJ1-6; 7 nucleotides agree with TRBD1. Germline CDR1 reads SGHAT; CDR2 reads FQNNGV. The CDR3 covers 15 residues. Trimming cost V 5 bases and J 6 bases; bases outside gene matches: 7. The CDR3 DNA follows: TGTGCCAGCAGCCATCCGGGACAGTTTAATTCACCCCTCCACTTT. Protein product: CASSHPGQFNSPLHF.

V usage is TRBV12-3 or TRBV12-4 and J usage is TRBJ1-1, with 8 bases that match TRBD1. The CDR3 has 13 residues. V was clipped by 8 bases and J by 4 bases; unmatched bases: 6. The CDR3 here is CASRTGTSTEAFF. The CDR3 nucleotides read TGTGCCAGCCGGACAGGGACAAGCACTGAAGCTTTCTTT.

The V gene is TRBV5-8, the J gene TRBJ1-2; unclear D gene. The CDR3 runs 13 residues. V lost 0 bases and J lost 8, with 11 bases in between. CDR1 is SGHTS, CDR2 YDEGEE, per germline. The CDR3 spells CASSLVTDEGYTF. CDR3 nucleotides: TGTGCCAGCAGCTTGGTCACAGATGAAGGCTACACCTTC.